This entry lists 29 T cell receptor beta chains sequenced from one sample in a study of blood T cell repertoires in COVID-19. This table comes from immunoSEQ multiplex PCR, and its TCRdb copy is limited to in-frame clones, with some not included. The sample shows about 200,000 clones, around nine tenths of them seen only once. The sequencing sample was made of peripheral blood. These receptors originate from a man aged 60 to 75 with COVID-19, enrolled during active disease.

V and J are TRBV28 and TRBJ1-2, with D possibly matching TRBD1 (6 bases). Germline V CDR1 and CDR2: MDHEN, SYDVKM. V lost 2 bases and J lost 8, with 15 bases in between. CDR3 size: 14 residues. The CDR3 is CASSLDRKIWGYTF. The CDR3 DNA sequence: TGTGCCAGCAGTTTAGACAGGAAAATATGGGGCTACACCTTC.

The J gene is TRBJ2-1, the V gene TRBV29-1; 10 bases line up with TRBD2. V lost 0 bases and J lost 6; bases outside the gene matches: 2. From germline, CDR1 is SQVTM and CDR2 ANQGSEA. The CDR3 sequence is 14 residues long. CDR3 loop: CSVEELAGINEQFF. CDR3 coding DNA: TGCAGCGTTGAAGAACTAGCGGGGATCAATGAGCAGTTCTTC.

This rearrangement joins TRBV19 to TRBJ2-3; D is possibly TRBD2 (5 bases). In germline, CDR1 is LNHDA, CDR2 SQIVND (reference sequence). This CDR3 region has 17 residues. Trimming cost V 1 base and J 0 bases, with 14 bases left between them. The CDR3 region is CASSIAPIASSTDTQYF. In DNA form, the CDR3 reads TGTGCCAGTAGTATAGCTCCGATAGCGTCTAGCACAGATACGCAGTATTTT.

This clone was detected once. Here the CDR3 DNA reads TGTGCCTGGAGCAGGGGAGAAACTAATGAAAAACTGTTTTTT. It specifies CAWSRGETNEKLFF. The V call is TRBV30, the J call TRBJ1-4; D perhaps matches TRBD1 (6 bases). Per the germline V gene, CDR1 is GTSNPN and CDR2 is SVGIG (reference sequence). Trimming removed 3 bases at V and 1 base at J, with 9 bases between. The CDR3 covers 14 residues.

The chain is built from TRBV16 and TRBJ1-2; 8 bases agree with TRBD1. The CDR3 consists of 16 residues. The V and J ends lost 0 bases and 4 bases, in that order; junction bases with no gene match: 7. CDR1 and CDR2 from the germline V gene are KGHSY and FQNENV. The CDR3: CASSQSIGQGGYGYTF. The CDR3 DNA reads TGTGCCAGCAGCCAATCGATTGGACAGGGTGGCTATGGCTACACCTTC.

V gene TRBV4-1 combines with J gene TRBJ1-6, with D unclear. The CDR3 is made up of 14 amino acids. Trimming pared 0 bases from V and 10 bases from J, leaving 10 bases between. Germline V lookup: CDR1 MGHRA, CDR2 YSYEKL. DNA for the CDR3: TGCGCCAGCAGCCAAGAGGCAGGTACGTCACCCCTCCACTTT. Amino acids: CASSQEAGTSPLHF.

The gene calls are TRBV5-1 and TRBJ1-4; weak D call: TRBD1 (6 bases). V dropped 0 bases and J dropped 3 bases, with 12 bases sitting between them. Germline V CDR1 and CDR2: SGHRS, YFSETQ. The CDR3 is 16 residues long. CDR3 sequence (DNA): TGCGCCAGCAGCTTGGCCGGGTCAGGGGCTAATGAAAAACTGTTTTTT. As protein: CASSLAGSGANEKLFF.

V is TRBV7-3 and J is TRBJ1-2, with 9 bases matching TRBD1. Germline V gene sequence: CDR1 SGHTA, CDR2 FQGTGA. This CDR3 spans 19 amino acids. V dropped 0 bases and J dropped 4; count of bases not matched to a gene: 15. The CDR3 nucleotides read TGTGCCAGCAGCTTAACACCGACGACCGGGACAGGGAGGCCCTATGGCTACACCTTC. Amino acids: CASSLTPTTGTGRPYGYTF.

The chain links TRBV9 to TRBJ1-5, with a tentative D call TRBD1 (5 bases). The V end was cut by 0 bases, the J end by 4 bases, with 11 bases between. The CDR3 has 15 residues. Germline CDR1 reads SGDLS; CDR2 reads YYNGEE. CDR3 DNA sequence: TGTGCCAGCAGCGTAGAAGCAGGGCGGAATCAGCCCCAGCATTTT. Amino acids: CASSVEAGRNQPQHF.

V usage is TRBV18 and J usage is TRBJ1-2; 11 nucleotides agree with TRBD1. Germline V lookup: CDR1 KGHSH, CDR2 LQKENI. After removal of 1 base from V and 3 bases from J, the junction contained 7 bases not matched to a gene. The CDR3 totals 17 residues. CDR3 sequence (DNA): TGTGCCAGCTCACCACGACGGACAGGGGGCTACGACTATGGCTACACCTTC. It is translated as CASSPRRTGGYDYGYTF.

V gene TRBV18 combines with J gene TRBJ2-2; D gene uncertain. Germline lookup yields CDR1 KGHSH and CDR2 LQKENI. This CDR3 is built from 14 residues. Trimming stripped 0 bases from V and 5 bases from J, with 7 bases between. The CDR3 region is CASSPPRPTGELFF. CDR3 DNA sequence: TGTGCCAGCTCACCACCCAGGCCAACCGGGGAGCTGTTTTTT.

J is TRBJ2-1 and V is TRBV6-5; 12 bases align to TRBD2. CDR3 length: 15 residues. The germline gives CDR1 MNHEY, CDR2 SVGAGI. J was trimmed by 14 bases and V by 0 bases; bases with no gene match: 8. The CDR3 DNA reads as TGTGCCAGCAGTTACTCGATGACTAGCGGGAGAGCGAAGTTCTTC. It specifies CASSYSMTSGRAKFF.

V and J are TRBV6-5 and TRBJ2-7, with TRBD1 as a possible D gene (6 bases). V was clipped by 6 bases and J by 2 bases, with 17 bases between them. Germline CDR1 and CDR2: MNHEY and SVGAGI. The CDR3 has 15 residues. The chain's CDR3 is CASSPLTGTPYEQYF. In nucleotides, the CDR3 is TGTGCCAGCAGCCCCCTCACCGGGACACCCTACGAGCAGTACTTC.

This CDR3 is CASSQPGTGDNYGYTF. In DNA, the CDR3 is TGTGCCAGCAGCCAACCCGGGACAGGGGATAACTATGGCTACACCTTC. J is TRBJ1-2 and V is TRBV4-2; 10 bases are a match to TRBD1. The CDR3 is 16 amino acids. The germline V gene encodes CDR1 LGHNA and CDR2 YNFKEQ. V lost 2 bases to trimming and J lost 1 base; unmatched junction nucleotides: 4.

This chain joins TRBV7-2 and TRBJ2-2; D unresolved. Trimming took off 1 base at V and 1 base at J, with 7 bases between the two ends. The CDR3 sequence is 15 residues long. Per the germline V gene, CDR1 is SGHTA and CDR2 is FQGNSA. DNA of the CDR3: TGTGCCAGCAGCTTAGGGGCGCTGAACACCGGGGAGCTGTTTTTT. Residues: CASSLGALNTGELFF. Supplemented by reference TRBV7-2 and TRBJ2-2, the full variable domain reads GAGVSQSPSNKVTEKGKDVELRCDPISGHTALYWYRQSLGQGLEFLIYFQGNSAPDKSGLPSDRFSAERTGGSVSTLTIQRTQQEDSAVYLCASSLGALNTGELFFGEGSRLTVL.

The chain couples TRBV7-3 to TRBJ1-1; D ambiguous. Germline V gene sequence: CDR1 SGHTA, CDR2 FQGTGA. The CDR3 totals 14 residues. V was pared by 1 base and J by 0 bases, with 6 bases between. The CDR3 nucleotides are TGTGCCAGCAGCTTAAATGGGCTGAACACTGAAGCTTTCTTT. Its protein product is CASSLNGLNTEAFF.

The rearrangement links TRBV18 to TRBJ1-3, with 9 nucleotides matching TRBD1. Germline CDR1 is KGHSH and CDR2 is LQKENI. With V trimmed by 0 bases and J by 4 bases, 1 base remained unmatched. The length of the CDR3 is 15 residues. The CDR3 spells CASSPPGTGGNTIYF. CDR3 coding DNA: TGTGCCAGCTCACCACCCGGGACAGGGGGAAACACCATATATTTT. Using reference TRBV18 and TRBJ1-3 for the parts outside the CDR3, the full variable domain is NAGVMQNPRHLVRRRGQEARLRCSPMKGHSHVYWYRQLPEEGLKFMVYLQKENIIDESGMPKERFSAEFPKEGPSILRIQQVVRGDSAAYFCASSPPGTGGNTIYFGEGSWLTVV.

This sequence joins TRBV30 and TRBJ1-6; maybe TRBD1 (5 bases). Germline values: CDR1 GTSNPN, CDR2 SVGIG (reference sequence). This CDR3 spans 13 amino acids. Deletions cut 4 bases from V and 10 bases from J, with 14 bases between. In DNA, the CDR3 is TGTGCCTGGACCTCTAGGTCAGGGTCACCCCTCCACTTT. This sequence encodes CAWTSRSGSPLHF.

Only a few counts were recorded for this clone. V gene TRBV4-1 combines with J gene TRBJ1-2; 9 bases map to TRBD1. Trimming at V came to 0 bases and at J to 2 bases, leaving 4 bases not matched to a gene. CDR1 and CDR2 (germline): MGHRA, YSYEKL. This CDR3 is 16 amino acids long. The CDR3 sequence is CASSQDPGTGNYGYTF. CDR3 nucleotide sequence: TGCGCCAGCAGCCAAGATCCCGGGACAGGGAACTATGGCTACACCTTC.

In nucleotides, the CDR3 is TGTGCCAGCAGCGGGGGGACAGGGGCCTCTGGAAACACCATATATTTT. Translating it yields CASSGGTGASGNTIYF. The chain joins TRBV5-4 to TRBJ1-3; 10 bases map to TRBD1. V was clipped by 4 bases and J by 0 bases; unmatched bases: 4. The CDR3 runs 16 residues. Germline V gives CDR1 SGHNT, CDR2 YYREEE (reference sequence).

The rearrangement links TRBV11-2 to TRBJ2-1; 8 bases agree with TRBD1. Trimming cost V 5 bases and J 7 bases; bases outside gene matches: 1. Germline V gene sequence: CDR1 SGHAT, CDR2 FQNNGV. CDR3 length: 12 residues. In nucleotides, the CDR3 is TGTGCCAGCAGCAGACAGGGGAATGAGCAGTTCTTC. Its translation is CASSRQGNEQFF.

This clone was counted between two and nine times. The genes are TRBV30 and TRBJ1-2, with 7 bases aligning to TRBD1. Germline CDR1 reads GTSNPN; CDR2 reads SVGIG (reference sequence). There are 16 residues in the CDR3. The V segment lost 3 bases and the J segment 5 bases; nucleotides outside the gene matches: 15. CDR3 nucleotides: TGTGCCTGGAGCCGGCCCGGACAGGCGCTTGGGTATGGCTACACCTTC. Translated, it gives CAWSRPGQALGYGYTF.

The V and J genes are TRBV21-1 and TRBJ1-5; the listed D gene, TRBD1, was not tested against the DNA. TRBV21-1 constitutes a pseudogene. The CDR3 length is 19 residues. The CDR3 DNA reads as TGTGCCAGCAGCAAAGTTTATGAGACAGGAGAATATAGCAATCAGCCCCAGCATTTT. Its translation is CASSKVYETGEYSNQPQHF.

This chain joins TRBV5-4 and TRBJ1-3; D remains ambiguous. Germline assignment: CDR1 SGHNT and CDR2 YYREEE (reference sequence). The germline V and J ends were trimmed by 0 bases and 0 bases, with 13 bases remaining between them. The CDR3 runs 17 residues. CDR3 DNA sequence: TGTGCCAGCAGCTTGGGTGGAGGCAGCCTCTCTGGAAACACCATATATTTT. It codes for CASSLGGGSLSGNTIYF.

The chain couples TRBV5-5 to TRBJ1-6; TRBD1 is a possible D gene (5 bases). The CDR3 contains 16 residues. Looked up from germline, CDR1 is SGHKS and CDR2 is YYEKEE (reference sequence). Trimming removed 0 bases from V and 7 bases from J, with 14 bases in between. CDR3 sequence: CASSLAGAVMNSPLHF. The CDR3 DNA reads TGTGCCAGCAGCTTGGCTGGGGCAGTGATGAATTCACCCCTCCACTTT.

This chain links TRBV5-1 with TRBJ2-1, with TRBD2 identical over 12 bases. The V segment lost 2 bases and the J segment 8 bases; nucleotides outside the gene matches: 11. The CDR3 loop spans 17 amino acids. CDR1 and CDR2 from the germline V gene are SGHRS and YFSETQ. Here the CDR3 reads CASSFPSTSGGGDEQFF. The CDR3 region has the DNA TGCGCCAGCAGCTTCCCCTCGACTAGCGGGGGAGGGGATGAGCAGTTCTTC.

The CDR3 nucleotides are TGTGCCAGCAGACGGGAGGGTGACACTGAAGCTTTCTTT. As protein: CASRREGDTEAFF. V gene TRBV2 combines with J gene TRBJ1-1; unclear D gene. The CDR3 sequence is 13 residues long. From germline, CDR1 is SNHLY and CDR2 FYNNEI. V was trimmed by 6 bases and J by 3 bases, leaving 11 bases between them.

The chain carries TRBV7-2 and TRBJ1-1, with 10 positions matching TRBD1. The CDR3 has 17 residues. Germline assignment: CDR1 SGHTA and CDR2 FQGNSA. After removal of 4 bases from V and 5 bases from J, the junction contained 13 bases not matched to a gene. CDR3 in DNA: TGTGCCAGCAGCTCTACCGGGACAGGGGAGTTCTGGACTGAAGCTTTCTTT. Its translation: CASSSTGTGEFWTEAFF.

The CDR3 loop reads CASSRRRGWGNTEAFF. The CDR3 DNA reads as TGTGCCAGCAGCCGGAGGCGTGGGTGGGGGAACACTGAAGCTTTCTTT. The chain links TRBV16 to TRBJ1-1; no clear D. Germline V gene lookup returns CDR1 KGHSY and CDR2 FQNENV. The CDR3 loop spans 16 amino acids. Trimming removed 4 bases at V and 1 base at J, with 16 bases between.